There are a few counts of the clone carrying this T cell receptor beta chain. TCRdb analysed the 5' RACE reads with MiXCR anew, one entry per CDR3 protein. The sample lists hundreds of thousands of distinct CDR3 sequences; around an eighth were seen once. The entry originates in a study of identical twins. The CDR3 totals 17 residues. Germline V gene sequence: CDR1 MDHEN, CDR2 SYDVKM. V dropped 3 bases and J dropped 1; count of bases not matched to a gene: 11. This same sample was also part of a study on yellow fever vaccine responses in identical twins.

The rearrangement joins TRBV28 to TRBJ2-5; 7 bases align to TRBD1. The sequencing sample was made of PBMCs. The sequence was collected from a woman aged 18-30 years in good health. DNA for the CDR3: TGTGCCAGCAGTTTTCGGTGGTGGGACAGACGCCAAGAGACCCAGTACTTC. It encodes CASSFRWWDRRQETQYF.